The source of this TCR beta chain is a study of T cells in Graves' hyperthyroidism and ophthalmopathy. Background on the study: Peripheral blood specimens were obtained at initial diagnosis, prior to any treatment. Study conclusions and caveats: Ophthalmopathy got predicted by the model a median roughly six months before its onset.

CDR1 and CDR2 from the germline V gene are MDHEN and SYDVKM. V lost 2 bases, J lost 7 bases, and 7 bases stayed unmatched. The CDR3 contains 14 residues. This clonotype was observed many times. Its target is not known. Ophthalmopathy cases scored 3 or more on the Clinical Activity Score and 4 or more on NOSPECS grade, with duration below 3 months. Orbital computed tomography, thyroid ultrasound, serum thyroxine and TRAb, and clinical symptoms together informed the diagnoses. Authors of the study amplified TCR beta CDR3 regions from RNA transcripts. The TCR CDR3 first-round RT-PCR relied on the HTBI primer set. TCRdb passed the multiplex PCR reads through MiXCR, listing each CDR3 protein once. This table has 250,000 or so distinct CDR3 sequences, roughly 15% appearing once.

The sequenced sample was blood. The source of this sequence is a woman younger than 30 with Graves' ophthalmopathy. V gene TRBV28 combines with J gene TRBJ1-2, with 7 nucleotides matching TRBD1. The CDR3: CASSLEGARVGYTF. For the CDR3, the DNA is TGTGCCAGCAGTTTAGAGGGGGCGCGGGTTGGCTACACCTTC.